A selection of T cell receptor beta chains follows, all from one sample in a study of molecular identifiers for immune sequencing clone quantification. A single record per CDR3 protein comes from TCRdb applying MiXCR to the PCR reads. The sample has approximately 550,000 distinct CDR3 sequences; about 25% are singletons. Material: naive CD8+ T cells from blood, with Jurkat cell RNA spiked in. The receptors were sampled from a human donor in good health. Some libraries in this study had Jurkat cell RNA spiked in. Both conserved end residues are part of each CDR3. A D gene is named only where the DNA matches it firmly. Clone size is stated in some rows and not others, as once, few, many or a class when expanded.

CDR3nt	CDR3aa	v_gene	abundance	j_gene	d_gene
TGTGCCAGCGGGGGCCGCGACACCGGGGAGCTGTTTTTT	CASGGRDTGELFF	TRBV6-2/TRBV6-3	-	TRBJ2-2	-
TGTGCCTGGAACTCCTATGGGCAGCCCCAGCATTTT	CAWNSYGQPQHF	TRBV30	few	TRBJ1-5	-
TGTGCCAGCAGTTACTTCAAGGGGGCTCGGCAGCCCCAGCATTTT	CASSYFKGARQPQHF	TRBV6-8	many	TRBJ1-5	TRBD1
TGTGCCATCAGTGAGTCTTCAAACACCGGGGAGCCGTTTTTT	CAISESSNTGEPFF	TRBV10-3	once	TRBJ2-2	-
TGTGCCAGCTCACCGGGCCGGGGGGACAATCAGCCCCAGCATTTT	CASSPGRGDNQPQHF	TRBV18	-	TRBJ1-5	-
TGTGCCAGCAGATGGGGCGGGGGGCCCGATGAGCAGTTCTTC	CASRWGGGPDEQFF	TRBV12-3/TRBV12-4	few	TRBJ2-1	TRBD2
TGTGCCAGCAGCTTAGGGACAGGTTTGGGCACTGAAGCTTTCTTT	CASSLGTGLGTEAFF	TRBV7-8	many	TRBJ1-1	TRBD1
TGTGCCAGCAGCCAGCTGGGGCCCCAAGAGACCCAGTACTTC	CASSQLGPQETQYF	TRBV7-9	few	TRBJ2-5	-
TGTGCCAGCAGTGAATACGGCGAGTCAGTTAATAATGAAAAACTGTTTTTT	CASSEYGESVNNEKLFF	TRBV25-1	-	TRBJ1-4	-
TGCGCCAGCAGCCAACAGGCAAACTCTGGAAACACCATATATTTT	CASSQQANSGNTIYF	TRBV4-3	few	TRBJ1-3	-
TGTGCCAGCGGCGAACAGATCCAAAGCTACGAGCAGTACTTC	CASGEQIQSYEQYF	TRBV7-9	few	TRBJ2-7	-
TGCGCCAGCAGCTTGGTTCTAGGGGAGACCAATCAGCCCCAGCATTTT	CASSLVLGETNQPQHF	TRBV5-1	many	TRBJ1-5	-
TGTGCCAGCAGACGAGAGGTCAGAAATGAGCAGTTCTTC	CASRREVRNEQFF	TRBV7-9	-	TRBJ2-1	-
TGTGCCAAAATGGGGACTATGACCGGGGAGCTGTTTTTT	CAKMGTMTGELFF	TRBV7-9	-	TRBJ2-2	TRBD2
TGTGCCAGCAGCCAAGGACTAGCGGGGGCGTCGGAGACCCAGTACTTC	CASSQGLAGASETQYF	TRBV7-9	few	TRBJ2-5	TRBD2
TGTGCCAGCAGCTTAATGATGGTTTCATCTGGAAACACCATATATTTT	CASSLMMVSSGNTIYF	TRBV7-4	-	TRBJ1-3	-
TGCAGCGTTGAAGATCTAGACGTCTACGAGCAGTACTTC	CSVEDLDVYEQYF	TRBV29-1	once	TRBJ2-7	-
TGTGCCATCAGTGACGCAGAGTGGGGTGAAAAACTGTTTTTT	CAISDAEWGEKLFF	TRBV10-3	few	TRBJ1-4	-
TGCAGTGCGCCGACAGGCTTGTTCTCTGGGGCCAACGTCCTGACTTTC	CSAPTGLFSGANVLTF	TRBV20-1	few	TRBJ2-6	-
TGTGCCAGCAGCCTCCCCGTCGAGGCATACTATGGCTACACCTTC	CASSLPVEAYYGYTF	TRBV7-9	-	TRBJ1-2	-